This TCR beta chain came from a study of vaccination effects on CD4 cells after COVID-19. On the study more broadly: A median of 72 days separated the second dose and sampling.

Sequencing was performed with immunoSEQ multiplex PCR; in TCRdb, only in-frame clones are kept and a portion is missing. The data contain more than 13,000 clones, 60% to 80% of them singletons. As to this clone: Its antigen remains unknown.

Antigen-specific CD4+ T cells were expanded (with viral peptide pools) by the ViraFEST assay ahead of sequencing. Scientists isolated CD4+ T cells after a roughly 9-day culture period ended. As their vaccination, participants received two doses of either BNT162b2 or mRNA-1273. This clonotype was obtained from a human donor who received a COVID-19 vaccine. The sequenced sample was CD4+ T cells from PBMCs cultured with HCoV-NL63 spike peptides, obtained after COVID-19 vaccination.

The CDR3 bases are TGTGCTAGTGCGCGTGACAGGGGCTATGGCTACACCTTC. The encoded protein is CASARDRGYGYTF. This chain connects TRBV12-5 to TRBJ1-2, with 8 bases matching TRBD1. The CDR3 has 13 amino acids. With 7 bases clipped from V and 4 bases from J, the junction kept 5 bases outside the gene matches. The germline V gene encodes CDR1 LGHNT and CDR2 FRNRAP.